This entry describes one T cell receptor (beta chain). Its target is unknown. This sample is part of a study of CD8 T cells in ankylosing spondylitis. Study-level points and caveats: A motif of roughly 8 highly homologous TCR beta variants was seen as apparently characteristic of ankylosing spondylitis blood.

V was shortened by 1 base and J by 3 bases, with 16 bases between the two germline ends. Germline values: CDR1 DFQATT, CDR2 SNEGSKA (reference sequence). The CDR3 extends over 15 amino acids. MiXCR was run by TCRdb on the 5' RACE reads, yielding one entry per CDR3 protein. The table includes around 890,000 distinct CDR3 sequences, about an eighth detected once. The sequence was collected from a male donor with ankylosing spondylitis. The chain has TRBV20-1 and TRBJ2-7; D call uncertain. Sequencing was carried out using blood, either unsorted or a sorted T cell fraction (not recorded which). The CDR3 region has the DNA TGCAGTGCTAGAGCCCCCGGCCACGACCTCTACGAGCAGTACTTC. It yields the protein CSARAPGHDLYEQYF.